What follows are 16 T cell receptor beta chains derived from one specimen sequenced in a study of T cell changes during pregnancy in multiple sclerosis. Assay used: immunoSEQ multiplex PCR; TCRdb lists only in-frame clones, some missing. The sample lists more than 90,000 clones, more than 85% occurring once. The material sequenced was peripheral blood, taken in the first trimester of pregnancy. These receptors originate from a female donor with multiple sclerosis, enrolled in a pregnancy study.

The rearrangement joins TRBV4-3 to TRBJ2-3, with 11 bases fitting TRBD2. Germline V CDR1 and CDR2: LGHNA, YSLEER. The CDR3 runs 21 residues. Trimming removed 1 base from V and 2 bases from J; junction bases left unmatched: 17. The CDR3 spells CASSQVLAGGEGGWATDTQYF. Written as DNA, the CDR3 is TGCGCCAGCAGCCAAGTCCTAGCGGGAGGAGAAGGGGGTTGGGCCACAGATACGCAGTATTTT.

This rearrangement joins TRBV5-1 to TRBJ1-2; D is possibly TRBD1 (6 bases). CDR3 length: 13 amino acids. Germline values: CDR1 SGHRS, CDR2 YFSETQ. V dropped 0 bases and J dropped 8 bases, with 11 bases sitting between them. The CDR3 region has the DNA TGCGCCAGCAGCTTGGGACAGGCCACGGGCTACACCTTC. Translating gives CASSLGQATGYTF.

This rearrangement joins TRBV27 to TRBJ1-5; weak D call: TRBD1 (5 bases). Germline V gives CDR1 MNHEY, CDR2 SMNVEV (reference sequence). CDR3 size: 14 residues. Trimming took off 5 bases at V and 8 bases at J, with 16 bases between the two ends. The CDR3 DNA follows: TGTGCCAGCAGTATGACCGGGACTGGGGAGCCCCAGCATTTT. Its protein product is CASSMTGTGEPQHF.

V and J are TRBV2 and TRBJ2-7; the D gene is possibly TRBD2 (6 bases). V was trimmed by 6 bases and J by 4 bases, leaving 13 bases between them. The CDR3 runs 13 residues. Germline V gene sequence: CDR1 SNHLY, CDR2 FYNNEI. DNA of the CDR3: TGTGCCAGCAGAGGGCAGCGGGTTTACGAGCAGTACTTC. It yields the protein CASRGQRVYEQYF. The full variable domain, rest sourced from reference TRBV2 and TRBJ2-7, is EPEVTQTPSHQVTQMGQEVILRCVPISNHLYFYWYRQILGQKVEFLVSFYNNEISEKSEIFDDQFSVERPDGSNFTLKIRSTKLEDSAMYFCASRGQRVYEQYFGPGTRLTVT.

The rearrangement links TRBV7-9 to TRBJ1-2; D remains ambiguous. Looked up from germline, CDR1 is SEHNR and CDR2 is FQNEAQ (reference sequence). Trimming took off 2 bases at V and 3 bases at J, with 7 bases between the two ends. CDR3 length equals 13 residues. CDR3 in amino acids: CASSLNTDYGYTF. The CDR3 DNA is TGTGCCAGCAGCTTAAATACGGACTATGGCTACACCTTC.

J is TRBJ2-5 and V is TRBV23-1; D may be TRBD1 (7 bases). TRBV23-1 is an ORF; its function is uncertain. CDR3 length: 18 residues. The ends were cut back, 0 bases at V and 1 base at J, with 18 bases in the middle. The CDR3 DNA is TGCGCCAGCAGTCAATCGGAGGGGGCCCAGGGGACCCAAGAGACCCAGTACTTC. Encoded protein: CASSQSEGAQGTQETQYF.

This chain uses TRBV11-2 with TRBJ2-2, with unresolved D. This CDR3 comprises 13 residues. Germline values: CDR1 SGHAT, CDR2 FQNNGV. Trimming shortened V by 5 bases and J by 2 bases, and 6 bases separated the two germline ends. The CDR3 DNA is TGTGCCAGCAGCCCCTCTAACACCGGGGAGCTGTTTTTT. It is translated as CASSPSNTGELFF.

This chain links TRBV2 with TRBJ1-2; TRBD1 agrees at 8 bases. Germline V gene lookup returns CDR1 SNHLY and CDR2 FYNNEI. V dropped 5 bases and J dropped 2; count of bases not matched to a gene: 1. The CDR3 spans 13 residues. This CDR3 is CASSRTGNYGYTF. DNA of the CDR3: TGTGCCAGCAGTCGGACAGGGAACTATGGCTACACCTTC.

The chain employs TRBV5-1 and TRBJ1-2, with D possibly being TRBD1 (5 bases). The CDR3 is made up of 15 amino acids. V was shortened by 4 bases and J by 0 bases, with 13 bases between the two germline ends. Germline values: CDR1 SGHRS, CDR2 YFSETQ. CDR3 sequence: CASSGGTATNYGYTF. CDR3 in DNA: TGCGCCAGCAGCGGGGGGACGGCCACTAACTATGGCTACACCTTC.

The V and J genes are TRBV9 and TRBJ2-1; no firm D call. Germline CDR1 SGDLS, CDR2 YYNGEE. The CDR3 totals 15 residues. Trimming stripped 0 bases from V and 3 bases from J, with 10 bases between. The CDR3 is CASSVAPSSYNEQFF. In nucleotides, the CDR3 is TGTGCCAGCAGCGTAGCACCCTCGAGCTACAATGAGCAGTTCTTC.

The chain employs TRBV9 and TRBJ2-7, with D perhaps matching TRBD1 (6 bases). Germline CDR1 reads SGDLS; CDR2 reads YYNGEE. The CDR3 runs 14 residues. V dropped 8 bases and J dropped 0 bases, with 15 bases sitting between them. CDR3 loop: CARTGLTSSYEQYF. For the CDR3, the DNA is TGTGCCAGAACAGGGTTAACCAGCTCCTACGAGCAGTACTTC.

The chain has TRBV2 and TRBJ1-1, with a tentative D call TRBD1 (5 bases). Germline loops: CDR1 SNHLY, CDR2 FYNNEI. The V end was cut by 6 bases, the J end by 4 bases, with 12 bases between. The CDR3 totals 13 residues. DNA of the CDR3: TGTGCCAGCAGGTGGGGCTCGGGCACTGAAGCTTTCTTT. Amino acid sequence: CASRWGSGTEAFF.

DNA for the CDR3: TGCACCAGCATCCCTGGAGTAGCGGGAATTTACAATGAGCAGTTCTTC. Amino acid sequence: CTSIPGVAGIYNEQFF. This chain joins TRBV1 and TRBJ2-1; the table gives TRBD2 as D, unverified against the DNA. TRBV1 counts as a pseudogene. The CDR3 contains 16 residues.

The chain recombines TRBV23-1 with TRBJ1-5; a weak D match, TRBD1 (5 bases). TRBV23-1 carries the ORF label, with uncertain function. V was trimmed by 4 bases and J by 4 bases, leaving 17 bases between them. This CDR3 is 16 amino acids long. This CDR3 reads CASSRVRGSSNQPQHF. Written as DNA, the CDR3 is TGCGCCAGCAGTCGGGTAAGGGGAAGTTCGAATCAGCCCCAGCATTTT.

The J gene is TRBJ2-2, the V gene TRBV7-2; no definite D call. V was clipped by 4 bases and J by 3 bases, with 9 bases between them. Per germline, CDR1 SGHTA and CDR2 FQGNSA. CDR3 length: 14 residues. For the CDR3, the DNA is TGTGCCAGCAGCTCCGTCCTTTACACCGGGGAGCTGTTTTTT. It codes for CASSSVLYTGELFF.

This clone occurred once. In nucleotides, the CDR3 is TGTGCCAGCAGTTTCCGCGGGAGGGCATCCTACGAGCAGTACTTC. Its translation is CASSFRGRASYEQYF. This chain joins TRBV28 and TRBJ2-7; 9 bases fit TRBD2. The CDR3 extends over 15 amino acids. CDR1 is MDHEN and CDR2 is SYDVKM in the germline V gene. V lost 3 bases and J lost 1; bases outside the gene matches: 4.